A selection of T cell receptor beta chains follows, all from one sample in a study of CD8+ T cells in alopecia areata. The method was immunoSEQ multiplex PCR; TCRdb's version includes in-frame clones alone and lacks a portion of them. The table includes about 200,000 clones, around two fifths detected once. Sequencing used CD4+ T cells sorted from blood, obtained at week 34, from a patient treated with tofacitinib. These receptors came from a human donor with alopecia areata. Each CDR3 is given with its conserved first and last residue. D genes are given only for firm matches. Size values are once, few and many counts, or a class for expanded clones, and some rows have none.

v_call	clone_size	j_call	d_call	cdr3_nt	cdr3_aa
TRBV27	.	TRBJ2-1	TRBD1	TGTGCCAGCAGTGTTCCGGGACAGTCCGTGCGGAAGTTCTTC	CASSVPGQSVRKFF
TRBV7-3	.	TRBJ2-6	.	TGTGCCAGCAGATTCGACTTCTCTGGGGCCAACGTCCTGACTTTC	CASRFDFSGANVLTF
TRBV6-5	.	TRBJ2-2	.	TGTGCCAGCAGTCCAACGGCCGGGGAGCTGTTTTTT	CASSPTAGELFF
TRBV9	.	TRBJ1-6	.	TGTGCCAGCAGCGTAGGAGGGCGAACCAATCCACCCCTCCACTTT	CASSVGGRTNPPLHF
TRBV7-3	.	TRBJ1-1	.	TGTGCCAGCAGCCAGGCCAGCCTAGGCGGCACTGAAGCTTTCTTT	CASSQASLGGTEAFF
TRBV11-2	few	TRBJ2-1	TRBD2	TGTGCCAGCAGAGGACTAGCGGGGGGCAATGAGCAGTTCTTC	CASRGLAGGNEQFF
TRBV30	.	TRBJ2-1	TRBD1	TGTGCCTGGAATCAGGGACAGGGCTCCTACAATGAGCAGTTCTTC	CAWNQGQGSYNEQFF
TRBV7-2	many	TRBJ2-6	.	TGTGCCAGCAGCATCCGGGCCATCTACTCTGGGGCCAACGTCCTGACTTTC	CASSIRAIYSGANVLTF
TRBV9	few	TRBJ1-1	TRBD1	TGTGCCAGCAGTAGGACAGGGGCAGACACTGAAGCTTTCTTT	CASSRTGADTEAFF
TRBV2	once	TRBJ2-4	.	TGTGCCAGCAGTGAAGGGGCAGCCAAAAACATTCAGTACTTC	CASSEGAAKNIQYF
TRBV30	.	TRBJ1-2	.	TGTGCCTGGACCCCGGGGGTAGGCTATGGCTACACCTTC	CAWTPGVGYGYTF
TRBV27	.	TRBJ1-1	TRBD1	TGTGCCAGCAGGAGACCCGGGACAGGGGGCCCCACTGAAGCTTTCTTT	CASRRPGTGGPTEAFF
TRBV19	few	TRBJ2-1	.	TGTGCCAGTAGTATTGACGGCAATGAGCAGTTCTTC	CASSIDGNEQFF
TRBV5-1	.	TRBJ2-3	.	TGCGCCGTCCGGGACGGCAACACAGATACGCAGTATTTT	CAVRDGNTDTQYF
TRBV4-1	few	TRBJ2-2	.	TGCGCCAGCAGCCGCGAGGGGGGGCGTGCGAACACCGGGGAGCTGTTTTTT	CASSREGGRANTGELFF
TRBV5-4	few	TRBJ2-1	TRBD2	TGTGCCAGCAGCGGGACTAGCGGGGCCAAGCAGTTCTTC	CASSGTSGAKQFF
TRBV19	.	TRBJ2-7	TRBD2	TGTGCCAGTAGTCCCAGGACTAGCGGGAGAGGCTACGAGCAGTACTTC	CASSPRTSGRGYEQYF
TRBV18	few	TRBJ1-5	.	TGTGCCAGTGCCCCGGCCTCTAATCAGCCCCAGCATTTT	CASAPASNQPQHF
TRBV6-5	few	TRBJ2-2	.	TGTGCCAGCATCCGATTGGACACCGGGGAGCTGTTTTTT	CASIRLDTGELFF
TRBV5-1	few	TRBJ2-7	TRBD1	TGCGCCAGCAGCTTTGGACAGGGTCAAACCTACGAGCAGTACTTC	CASSFGQGQTYEQYF
TRBV4-1	.	TRBJ2-1	TRBD1	TGCGCCAGCAGCCACCGGGGGACAGGGGGCATCAATGAGCAGTTCTTC	CASSHRGTGGINEQFF
TRBV11-2	few	TRBJ2-2	TRBD2	TGTGCCAGCAGCCTCGGGACTATTCGCACCGGGGAGCTGTTTTTT	CASSLGTIRTGELFF
TRBV29-1	.	TRBJ1-1	TRBD1	TGCAGCGTAGGGACAGGGGGCGTTCCTGAAGCTTTCTTT	CSVGTGGVPEAFF
TRBV29-1	.	TRBJ1-2	.	TGCAGCGTAGCAGGAACCAACTATGGCTACACCTTC	CSVAGTNYGYTF
TRBV6-1	.	TRBJ2-7	.	TGTGCCAGCACAGGGGCTTCATACGAGCAGTACTTC	CASTGASYEQYF
TRBV7-2	.	TRBJ1-1	.	TGTGCCAGCAGCCTGGCCGGGACTTTGTCGGCTTTCTTT	CASSLAGTLSAFF
TRBV15	few	TRBJ1-5	.	TGTGCCACCAGCAGAGGGGACAACAATCAGCCCCAGCATTTT	CATSRGDNNQPQHF
TRBV7-9	many	TRBJ2-1	TRBD1	TGTGCCAGCAGCTCGGACAGGGGCCACAATGAGCAGTTCTTC	CASSSDRGHNEQFF
TRBV10-3	.	TRBJ2-2	TRBD2	TGTGCCATCCAGCGGGAGACCGGGGAGCTGTTTTTT	CAIQRETGELFF
TRBV10-1	.	TRBJ2-3	TRBD2	TGCGCCAGCAGTGCAAGCGGGGGGAAAAAAGATACGCAGTATTTT	CASSASGGKKDTQYF
TRBV5-1	.	TRBJ2-5	.	TGCGCCAGCAGCTTGGGTAGCGTGGAAGAGACCCAGTACTTC	CASSLGSVEETQYF
TRBV7-8	few	TRBJ2-2	.	TGTGCCAGCAGCCGCGGATATAACACCGGGGAGCTGTTTTTT	CASSRGYNTGELFF
TRBV25-1	.	TRBJ1-2	.	TGTGCCAGCAGTGATACCTGGGCATCTGGCTACACCTTC	CASSDTWASGYTF
TRBV30	.	TRBJ2-7	TRBD1	TGTGCCTGGACCAACACAGGGGGCTCCTACGAGCAGTACTTC	CAWTNTGGSYEQYF
TRBV30	.	TRBJ1-1	.	TGTGCCTGGAGTGTTGGGAGTCCAACTGAAGCTTTCTTT	CAWSVGSPTEAFF
TRBV6-5	.	TRBJ2-5	TRBD2	TGTGCCAGCAGTCGAGGACTAGAGGGTAGGGAGACCCAGTACTTC	CASSRGLEGRETQYF
TRBV11-2	once	TRBJ2-6	.	TGTGCCAGCAGCTTTGGAGTTAGGGACCCCATCTCTGGGGCCAACGTCCTGACTTTC	CASSFGVRDPISGANVLTF
TRBV30	.	TRBJ1-1	.	TGTGCCTGGAGGAGTTTAACTGAAGCTTTCTTT	CAWRSLTEAFF
TRBV6-5	.	TRBJ2-7	TRBD2	TGTGCCAGCAGTCCGACGGGGGGAACCTACGAGCAGTACTTC	CASSPTGGTYEQYF
TRBV19	few	TRBJ1-1	TRBD1	TGTGCCAGTAGTAAGGGACAGCTGAACACTGAAGCTTTCTTT	CASSKGQLNTEAFF
TRBV29-1	.	TRBJ2-7	.	TGCAGCGTCGGCACCTTACTCACCTACGAGCAGTACTTC	CSVGTLLTYEQYF
TRBV2	.	TRBJ2-1	TRBD1	TGTGCCAGCAGTGAAGGGGACAGGGTAAAGTACAATGAGCAGTTCTTC	CASSEGDRVKYNEQFF
TRBV29-1	.	TRBJ2-7	.	TGCAGCGTTGAAGGGAGGGCCTACGAGCAGTACTTC	CSVEGRAYEQYF
TRBV28	.	TRBJ2-7	TRBD1	TGTGCCAGCAGTTATACCGGGACAGGGGGCTTCGCCGAGCAGTACTTC	CASSYTGTGGFAEQYF
TRBV5-4	.	TRBJ2-3	TRBD2	TGTGCCAGCAGCGGGGGAGCTAGCGGGGGGAGTACGCAGTATTTT	CASSGGASGGSTQYF
TRBV18	few	TRBJ2-6	.	TGTGCCAGCTCAATGGCAGTCTCTGGGGCCAACGTCCTGACTTTC	CASSMAVSGANVLTF
TRBV29-1	.	TRBJ1-5	.	TGCAGCGTTGGGACGGGTCGCAATCAGCCCCAGCATTTT	CSVGTGRNQPQHF
TRBV18	.	TRBJ1-1	.	TGTGCCAGCTCACCGATCCGGGGCACTGAAGCTTTCTTT	CASSPIRGTEAFF
TRBV1	.	TRBJ1-6	.	TGCACCAGCAGCCAAGATCCACAGGAAGGTAATTCACCCCTCCACTTT	CTSSQDPQEGNSPLHF
TRBV18	once	TRBJ2-7	.	TGTGCCAGCTCACCTAGTACAGGGGGGGGCTACGAGCAGTACTTC	CASSPSTGGGYEQYF